The following is a T cell receptor (beta chain) sequence with its context. The target of this receptor is not known. Per-nucleotide qualities are absent, and no much larger clonotype sits a single base away. The sample originates from a study of blood T cell repertoires in COVID-19 (dated by TCRdb to about 2020). Describing the broader study: The collaborator samples originated in the United States, Italy and Spain and spanned the acute and convalescent phases of COVID-19. The prospective study material was composed of cDNA or gDNA derived from T cells, B-cell-depleted T cells, or PBMCs. The dataset comprised deeply sampled blood TCRbeta repertoires from subjects exposed to, actively infected with, or recovered from COVID-19. The repertoires were released in a freely available public database intended as a resource for research on the immune response to SARS-CoV-2. The samples were drawn from two sources: the first 160 participants of the ongoing ImmuneRACE study, and 1,254 subjects contributed by 6 global collaborators. Nearly every sample came with metadata listing a de-identified subject ID, COVID-19 status, age in years and sex. HLA class I and class II types, where available, came from metadata supplied by the sample provider rather than from assay-based typing. What the study reported, not specific to this receptor: Clinical and demographic metadata were provided uncurated, with the amount varying by source and participant.

The immunoSEQ Assay, a bias-controlled multiplex PCR, was used to amplify TCRbeta CDR3 regions from genomic DNA. Regarding the original processing steps: Nucleated cell counts per sample were estimated from amplification of reference gene primers within the assay. To quantify the absolute abundance of each unique TCRbeta CDR3 rearrangement, sequence reads were collapsed and filtered. For each sample, productive Simpson clonality was calculated as the square root of Simpson's diversity index over productive rearrangements. Drawn from immuneACCESS, this table holds only the in-frame rearrangements with V and J called that TCRdb kept. Clones are partly lost; checked studies trace under half to an unresolved V gene and leave the rest unexplained. V, J and clone size were drawn from that table, and D and trimming were deduced from the DNA. Counted in this sample were about 49,000 clones; 87% of them appeared once. The leading ten clones occupy approximately 2.1% of the sample.

In Seattle, one collaborating source enrolled patients while the infection was active and tracked those patients longitudinally over the course of disease. The collaborating institutions used their own protocols to collect whole blood in K2EDTA tubes. For TCRbeta analysis, collaborator samples were shipped as frozen whole blood, as isolated PBMCs, or as DNA extracted from either sample type. Trimmed from V: 2 bases; trimmed from J: 9 bases; junction bases lacking a gene match: 4. The CDR3 holds 12 amino acids from the cysteine to the phenylalanine. CDR3 DNA only is kept here, 36 bases in frame from base 1. The CDR1 and CDR2 encoded by the germline V gene are SGHTA and FQGNSA.

The specimen was peripheral blood. The sequence joins TRBV7-2 to TRBJ2-7; TRBD2 aligns with 7 central bases. The TCR was taken from an elderly woman with COVID-19, enrolled during active disease. The base sequence is TGTGCCAGCAGCTTATCCTGGGGGGGGCAGTACTTC. This yields the protein CASSLSWGGQYF.